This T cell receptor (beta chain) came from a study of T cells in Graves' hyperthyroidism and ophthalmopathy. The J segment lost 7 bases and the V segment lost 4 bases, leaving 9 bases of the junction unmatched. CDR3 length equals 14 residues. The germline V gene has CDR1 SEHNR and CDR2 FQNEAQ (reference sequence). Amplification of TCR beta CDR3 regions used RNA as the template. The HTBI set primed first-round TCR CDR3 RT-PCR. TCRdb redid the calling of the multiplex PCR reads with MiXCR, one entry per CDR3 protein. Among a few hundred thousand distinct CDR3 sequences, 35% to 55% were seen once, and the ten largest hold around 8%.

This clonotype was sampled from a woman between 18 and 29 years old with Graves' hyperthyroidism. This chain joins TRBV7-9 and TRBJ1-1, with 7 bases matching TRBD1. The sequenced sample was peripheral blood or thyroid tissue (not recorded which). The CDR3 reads CASSSQGLHNEAFF. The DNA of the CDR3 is TGTGCCAGCAGCTCACAGGGGCTGCACAATGAAGCTTTCTTT.